The 5 T cell receptor beta chains below were found in one sample sequenced in a study of control samples from healthy donors and cancer patients. Assay used: immunoSEQ multiplex PCR; TCRdb lists only in-frame clones, some missing. The table lists about 60,000 clones, 90% of them singletons. Sequenced: PBMCs. These receptor sequences come from a woman aged 45-59 years with colorectal cancer.

The V call is TRBV6-5, the J call TRBJ1-6; a possible D gene is TRBD1 (6 bases). In germline, CDR1 is MNHEY, CDR2 SVGAGI. The CDR3 is made up of 14 amino acids. V gave up 6 bases and J gave up 7 bases, with 13 bases separating them. The CDR3 protein is CASRVGGGNSPLHF. CDR3 bases: TGTGCCAGCAGAGTCGGGGGCGGGAATTCACCCCTCCACTTT.

The rearrangement uses TRBV11-2 and TRBJ1-1; D is unclear. The germline V gene encodes CDR1 SGHAT and CDR2 FQNNGV. CDR3 length: 11 residues. Trimming removed 4 bases at V and 10 bases at J, with 10 bases between. As DNA, the CDR3 is TGTGCCAGCAGCTCTACCCTGAGAGCTTTCTTT. Encoded protein: CASSSTLRAFF.

The chain carries TRBV3-1 (or the pseudogene TRBV3-2) and TRBJ2-7; TRBD2 aligns across 11 bases. CDR1 LGHDT and CDR2 YNNKEL come from the germline V gene (reference sequence). The junction had 6 bases not matched to a gene; V was cut back by 8 bases and J by 3 bases. The CDR3 loop spans 14 amino acids. Here the CDR3 DNA reads TGTGCCAGCGGGCTAGCGGGAGGTAGCTACGAGCAGTACTTC. Amino acid sequence: CASGLAGGSYEQYF.

The chain employs TRBV13 and TRBJ2-1; 7 bases map to TRBD2. V was clipped by 4 bases and J by 3 bases; unmatched bases: 9. The V gene's germline CDR1 is PRHDT and CDR2 FYEKMQ (reference sequence). This CDR3 spans 16 amino acids. DNA for the CDR3: TGTGCCAGCAGCTCCGAGCTAGCGGTCCACTACAATGAGCAGTTCTTC. Amino acids: CASSSELAVHYNEQFF.

The chain carries TRBV5-1 and TRBJ2-3, with D possibly matching TRBD2 (5 bases). V gave up 5 bases and J gave up 0 bases, with 13 bases separating them. Germline lookup yields CDR1 SGHRS and CDR2 YFSETQ. The CDR3 runs 15 residues. This CDR3 reads CASRENGGSTDTQYF. The CDR3 bases are TGCGCCAGCAGAGAGAACGGCGGGAGCACAGATACGCAGTATTTT.